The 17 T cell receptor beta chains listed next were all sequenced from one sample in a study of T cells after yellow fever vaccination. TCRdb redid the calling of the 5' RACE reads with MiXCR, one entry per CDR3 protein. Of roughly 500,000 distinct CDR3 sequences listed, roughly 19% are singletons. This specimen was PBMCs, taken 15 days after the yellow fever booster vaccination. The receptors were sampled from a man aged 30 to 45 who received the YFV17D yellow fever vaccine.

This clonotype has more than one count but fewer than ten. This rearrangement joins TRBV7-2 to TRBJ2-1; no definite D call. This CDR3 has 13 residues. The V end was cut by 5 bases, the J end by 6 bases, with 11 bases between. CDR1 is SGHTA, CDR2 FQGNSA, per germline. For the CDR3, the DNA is TGTGCCAGCAGCCCTGCCCTAGTCAATGAGCAGTTCTTC. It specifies CASSPALVNEQFF. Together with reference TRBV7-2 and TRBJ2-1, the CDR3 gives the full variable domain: GAGVSQSPSNKVTEKGKDVELRCDPISGHTALYWYRQSLGQGLEFLIYFQGNSAPDKSGLPSDRFSAERTGGSVSTLTIQRTQQEDSAVYLCASSPALVNEQFFGPGTRLTVL.

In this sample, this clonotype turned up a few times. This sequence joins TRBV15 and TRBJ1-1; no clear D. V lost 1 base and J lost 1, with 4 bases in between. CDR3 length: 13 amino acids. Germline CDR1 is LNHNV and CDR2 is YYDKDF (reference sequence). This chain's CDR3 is CATSRGRNTEAFF. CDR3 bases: TGTGCCACCAGCAGAGGGAGGAACACTGAAGCTTTCTTT.

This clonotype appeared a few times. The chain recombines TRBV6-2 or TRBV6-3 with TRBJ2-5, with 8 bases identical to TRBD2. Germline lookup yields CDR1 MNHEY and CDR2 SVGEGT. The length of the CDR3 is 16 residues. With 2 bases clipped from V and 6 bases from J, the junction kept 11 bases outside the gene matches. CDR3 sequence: CASSYNPGGPEKTQYF. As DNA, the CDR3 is TGTGCCAGCAGTTACAATCCGGGAGGGCCAGAGAAGACCCAGTACTTC.

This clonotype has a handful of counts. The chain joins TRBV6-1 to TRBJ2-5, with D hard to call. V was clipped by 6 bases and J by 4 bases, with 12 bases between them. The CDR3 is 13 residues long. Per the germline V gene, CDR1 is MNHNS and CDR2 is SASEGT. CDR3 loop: CASRVGIRETQYF. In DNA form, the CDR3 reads TGTGCCAGCAGGGTGGGGATAAGAGAGACCCAGTACTTC.

The CDR3 protein is CASRPRVYSNQPQHF. The DNA of the CDR3 is TGTGCCAGCAGACCCAGGGTCTATAGCAATCAGCCCCAGCATTTT. The V call is TRBV6-1, the J call TRBJ1-5; a possible D gene is TRBD1 (5 bases). The CDR3 covers 15 residues. Trimming cost V 6 bases and J 0 bases, with 12 bases left between them. Per germline, CDR1 MNHNS and CDR2 SASEGT.

The CDR3 DNA follows: TGTGCCAGCAGCCGCAGGGAGCTCTACGAGCAGTACTTC. Translation: CASSRRELYEQYF. This sequence joins TRBV7-2 and TRBJ2-7; either TRBD1 or TRBD2 may supply D (5 bases each). Trimming removed 5 bases at V and 3 bases at J, with 11 bases between. This CDR3 region has 13 residues. In germline, CDR1 is SGHTA, CDR2 FQGNSA.

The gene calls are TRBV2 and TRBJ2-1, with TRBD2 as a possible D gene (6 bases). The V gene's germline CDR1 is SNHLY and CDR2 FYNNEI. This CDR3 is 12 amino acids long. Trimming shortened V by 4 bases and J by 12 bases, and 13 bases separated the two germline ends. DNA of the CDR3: TGTGCCAGCAGTGTGCGGGCGGGACGGCAGTTCTTC. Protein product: CASSVRAGRQFF.

CDR3 nucleotides: TGTGCCAGCAGTTTAGAACGGGGGCTAGCGGTAACCTACGAGCAGTACTTC. Translated: CASSLERGLAVTYEQYF. The J gene is TRBJ2-7, the V gene TRBV12-3 or TRBV12-4; maybe TRBD2 (7 bases). This CDR3 is built from 17 residues. Trimming took off 1 base at V and 2 bases at J, with 18 bases between the two ends.

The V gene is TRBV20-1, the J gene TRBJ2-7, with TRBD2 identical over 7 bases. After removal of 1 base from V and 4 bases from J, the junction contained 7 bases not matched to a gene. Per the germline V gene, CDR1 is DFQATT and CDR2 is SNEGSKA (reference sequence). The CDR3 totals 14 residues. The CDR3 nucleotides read TGCAGTGCTAGAGTGTGGGGGAGGGCGTACGAGCAGTACTTC. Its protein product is CSARVWGRAYEQYF.

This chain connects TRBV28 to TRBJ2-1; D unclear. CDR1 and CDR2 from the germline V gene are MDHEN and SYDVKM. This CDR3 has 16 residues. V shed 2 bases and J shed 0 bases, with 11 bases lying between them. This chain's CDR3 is CASSLGSGRSYNEQFF. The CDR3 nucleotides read TGTGCCAGCAGTTTAGGTTCCGGGCGCTCCTACAATGAGCAGTTCTTC.

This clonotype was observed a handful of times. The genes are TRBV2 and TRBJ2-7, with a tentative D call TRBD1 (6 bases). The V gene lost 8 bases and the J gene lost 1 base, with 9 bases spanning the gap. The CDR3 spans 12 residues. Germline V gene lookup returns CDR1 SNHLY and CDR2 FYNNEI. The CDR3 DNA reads TGTGCCAGCCGGACAGATTCCTACGAGCAGTACTTC. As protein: CASRTDSYEQYF.

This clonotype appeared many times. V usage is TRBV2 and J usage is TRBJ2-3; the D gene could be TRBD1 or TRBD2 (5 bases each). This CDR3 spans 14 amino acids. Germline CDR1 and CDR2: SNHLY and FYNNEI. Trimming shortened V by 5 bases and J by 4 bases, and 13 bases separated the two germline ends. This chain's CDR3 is CASSNPGTADTQYF. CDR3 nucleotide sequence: TGTGCCAGCAGTAACCCCGGGACCGCAGATACGCAGTATTTT.

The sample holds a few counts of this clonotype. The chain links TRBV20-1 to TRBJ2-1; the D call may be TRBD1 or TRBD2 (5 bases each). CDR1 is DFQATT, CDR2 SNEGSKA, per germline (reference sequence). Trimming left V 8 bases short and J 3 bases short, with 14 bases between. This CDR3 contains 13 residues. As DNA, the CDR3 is TGCAGTCCCAGGGACCACTTCTACAATGAGCAGTTCTTC. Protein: CSPRDHFYNEQFF.

As DNA, the CDR3 is TGTGCCAGCAGCTTTCTAGCGGGAGAATTAGCAGATACGCAGTATTTT. Translation gives CASSFLAGELADTQYF. V is TRBV7-2 and J is TRBJ2-3, with 10 bases that match TRBD2. V lost 3 bases, J lost 4 bases, and 7 bases stayed unmatched. Germline V gene sequence: CDR1 SGHTA, CDR2 FQGNSA. This CDR3 has 16 residues.

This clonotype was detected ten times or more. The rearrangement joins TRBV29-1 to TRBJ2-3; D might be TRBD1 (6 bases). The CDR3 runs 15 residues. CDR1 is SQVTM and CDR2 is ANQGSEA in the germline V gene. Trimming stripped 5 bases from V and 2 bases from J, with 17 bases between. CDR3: CSVLKQGWPTDTQYF. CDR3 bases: TGCAGCGTTTTGAAACAGGGATGGCCCACAGATACGCAGTATTTT.

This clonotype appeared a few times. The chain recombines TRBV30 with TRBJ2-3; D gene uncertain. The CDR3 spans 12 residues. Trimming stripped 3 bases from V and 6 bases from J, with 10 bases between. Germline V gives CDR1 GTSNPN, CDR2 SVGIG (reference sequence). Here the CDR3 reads CAWSYGGDTQYF. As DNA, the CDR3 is TGTGCCTGGAGCTATGGTGGGGATACGCAGTATTTT.

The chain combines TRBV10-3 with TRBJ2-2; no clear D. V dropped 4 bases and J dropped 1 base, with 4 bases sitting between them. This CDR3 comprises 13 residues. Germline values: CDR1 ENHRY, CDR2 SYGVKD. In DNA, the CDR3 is TGTGCCATCAGTGGCAAGAACACCGGGGAGCTGTTTTTT. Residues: CAISGKNTGELFF.